This TCR beta chain was captured by sequencing in a study of shared clonotypes between healthy human individuals. The germline V gene has CDR1 MNHEY and CDR2 SMNVEV (reference sequence). V shed 0 bases and J 7 bases; nucleotides not matched to a gene: 12. The CDR3 is 16 amino acids. A remark on this clone: Antigen unknown.

At a deep level, the assay was run. Clones were sequenced by immunoSEQ multiplex PCR, and TCRdb holds only the in-frame ones, with some missing. The sample has approximately 1,500,000 clones, roughly 98% seen once. Study findings and constraints: A few donors had 4% to 6.5% of their naive CD4 clonotypes in common.

This receptor was taken from a young man in good health. This chain uses TRBV27 with TRBJ2-7, with 7 bases fitting TRBD1. Source material: naive CD4+ T cells sorted from blood. Specified subset: CD45RA+ positively selected. The CDR3 nucleotides are TGTGCCAGCAGTTTATCTCTCCGGGACAGTAACAGAGAGCAGTACTTC. This translates into CASSLSLRDSNREQYF.